These 16 T cell receptor beta chains originate from one sample sequenced in a study of OX40 agonist ivuxolimab in advanced cancers. Measured with immunoSEQ multiplex PCR; TCRdb has only the in-frame clones, and not every one. The data contain fewer than 25,000 clones, over 80% of them singletons. Source: CD4+ or CD8+ T cells sorted from blood, taken in a trial of the OX40 agonist ivuxolimab. All receptors come from an adult with an advanced solid tumor such as melanoma, head and neck, liver or kidney cancer.

This clone is a singleton in its sample. The chain uses TRBV6-5 and TRBJ1-2, with D perhaps matching TRBD1 (5 bases). The germline V and J ends were trimmed by 4 bases and 5 bases, with 14 bases remaining between them. Per germline, CDR1 MNHEY and CDR2 SVGAGI. This CDR3 contains 14 residues. Here the CDR3 DNA reads TGTGCCAGCAGTTCACGGGGCGCAGGATATGGCTACACCTTC. Translation gives CASSSRGAGYGYTF.

The chain uses TRBV5-4 and TRBJ1-4, with 8 bases identical to TRBD1. CDR1 SGHNT and CDR2 YYREEE come from the germline V gene (reference sequence). V lost 4 bases and J lost 7; bases outside the gene matches: 9. The CDR3 contains 15 residues. The CDR3 bases are TGTGCCAGCAGCCCTAGTCCGACAGGGGCTGAAAAACTGTTTTTT. This translates into CASSPSPTGAEKLFF.

The genes are TRBV19 and TRBJ1-5, with D unresolved. V lost 5 bases to trimming and J lost 6 bases, with 14 bases between them. Germline V gene sequence: CDR1 LNHDA, CDR2 SQIVND (reference sequence). The CDR3 is 14 residues long. The CDR3 nucleotides are TGTGCCAGTAGTGTCACTCTTAAGGGTCAGCCCCAGCATTTT. Translation: CASSVTLKGQPQHF.

The CDR3 reads CASSNRDRGIYEQYF. The CDR3, as DNA: TGTGCCAGCAGTAACCGGGACAGGGGAATCTACGAGCAGTACTTC. The rearrangement uses TRBV6-6 and TRBJ2-7, with 10 bases aligning to TRBD1. The CDR3 totals 15 residues. Per germline, CDR1 MNHNY and CDR2 SVGAGI (reference sequence). Unmatched junction bases numbered 7, after V lost 5 bases and J lost 3 bases.

This chain joins TRBV19 and TRBJ2-2, with 13 positions matching TRBD2. The CDR3 runs to 16 residues. Germline trimming cut 4 bases from V and 5 bases from J; bases unmatched to any gene: 4. Germline V CDR1 and CDR2: LNHDA, SQIVND (reference sequence). CDR3 DNA: TGTGCCAGTAGTACCCAGACTAGCGGGGGGACCGGGGAGCTGTTTTTT. Protein: CASSTQTSGGTGELFF.

The J gene is TRBJ2-5, the V gene TRBV5-6, with D possibly matching TRBD2 (5 bases). The germline V gene encodes CDR1 SGHDT and CDR2 YYEEEE. The CDR3 sequence is 14 residues long. V was cut by 0 bases and J by 5 bases, with 11 bases left in between. In DNA form, the CDR3 reads TGTGCCAGCAGCTTGGCTCTCGGGATCGAGACCCAGTACTTC. Translating gives CASSLALGIETQYF.

V gene TRBV4-1 combines with J gene TRBJ2-3; the D call may be TRBD1 or TRBD2 (5 bases each). The germline gives CDR1 MGHRA, CDR2 YSYEKL. Trimming cost V 4 bases and J 4 bases, with 18 bases left between them. CDR3 length: 16 amino acids. The CDR3 spells CASSRGTPLHPDTQYF. DNA of the CDR3: TGCGCCAGCAGCCGTGGGACGCCTCTCCACCCAGATACGCAGTATTTT.

This rearrangement joins TRBV5-4 to TRBJ1-1, with D tentatively TRBD1 (5 bases). The CDR3 is 15 residues long. Germline V gene sequence: CDR1 SGHNT, CDR2 YYREEE (reference sequence). V lost 2 bases, J lost 1 base, and 12 bases lay in between. In DNA, the CDR3 is TGTGCCAGCAGCTTTGCAGGGTTGGGGAACACTGAAGCTTTCTTT. Its protein product is CASSFAGLGNTEAFF.

This clone is a singleton in its sample. The chain recombines TRBV12-5 with TRBJ1-1, with D perhaps matching TRBD1 (5 bases). The CDR3 has 15 residues. V lost 3 bases and J 1 base, leaving 12 bases between the germline ends. Germline loops: CDR1 LGHNT, CDR2 FRNRAP. CDR3 sequence: CASGFATGPNTEAFF. CDR3 sequence (DNA): TGTGCTAGTGGTTTCGCCACAGGACCGAACACTGAAGCTTTCTTT.

The chain employs TRBV9 and TRBJ2-7, with a possible D match to TRBD2 (5 bases). The CDR3 consists of 14 residues. With 3 bases removed from V and 4 bases from J, the gap between germline ends came to 14 bases. The germline CDR1 and CDR2 sequences are SGDLS and YYNGEE. The CDR3 bases are TGTGCCAGCAGCGCGGGTCCGGGATATTACGAGCAGTACTTC. Translated: CASSAGPGYYEQYF.

The CDR3 DNA follows: TGTGCCAGCAGGGACGGTAGCCTCTTGTATGGGGCCAACGTCCTGACTTTC. Residues: CASRDGSLLYGANVLTF. The rearrangement joins TRBV27 to TRBJ2-6; D remains unclear. Trimming stripped 6 bases from V and 3 bases from J, with 18 bases between. CDR3 length: 17 amino acids. CDR1 is MNHEY and CDR2 is SMNVEV in the germline V gene (reference sequence).

This rearrangement joins TRBV6-1 to TRBJ1-1; no reliable D call. The CDR3 runs to 14 residues. Looked up from germline, CDR1 is MNHNS and CDR2 is SASEGT. Trimming took off 1 base at V and 5 bases at J, with 11 bases between the two ends. CDR3 DNA sequence: TGTGCCAGCAGTGAAGTAGACGGGAGGACTGAAGCTTTCTTT. This translates into CASSEVDGRTEAFF.

The chain combines TRBV7-8 with TRBJ1-1; possibly TRBD1 for D (5 bases). Germline V CDR1 and CDR2: SGHVS, FQNEAQ. V was trimmed by 4 bases and J by 0 bases, leaving 18 bases between them. CDR3 length: 17 amino acids. This CDR3 reads CASSSPLRGFMNTEAFF. The CDR3 DNA sequence: TGTGCCAGCAGCTCCCCGCTAAGGGGATTCATGAACACTGAAGCTTTCTTT.

The chain has TRBV18 and TRBJ2-2, with D possibly being TRBD1 (6 bases). The CDR3 runs to 17 residues. Trimming took off 0 bases at V and 4 bases at J, with 15 bases between the two ends. Germline V lookup: CDR1 KGHSH, CDR2 LQKENI. The CDR3 here is CASSPPKRGYGTGELFF. In nucleotides, the CDR3 is TGTGCCAGCTCACCACCGAAGAGGGGGTACGGCACCGGGGAGCTGTTTTTT.

The gene calls are TRBV19 and TRBJ1-1; D might be TRBD1 (6 bases). The CDR3 extends over 13 amino acids. Germline values: CDR1 LNHDA, CDR2 SQIVND (reference sequence). V dropped 2 bases and J dropped 6 bases, with 10 bases sitting between them. The CDR3 bases are TGTGCCAGTAGTATATCAGGGGTCGCTGAAGCTTTCTTT. Protein: CASSISGVAEAFF.

This clone was found a few times. This chain links TRBV5-6 with TRBJ2-7, with 8 bases aligning to TRBD2. The trim removed 0 bases at V and 3 bases at J, leaving 5 bases unmatched. The germline CDR1 and CDR2 sequences are SGHDT and YYEEEE. There are 15 residues in the CDR3. In DNA form, the CDR3 reads TGTGCCAGCAGCTTGGAGGCGGGGGGACACTACGAGCAGTACTTC. It is translated as CASSLEAGGHYEQYF.